Sequencing of this T cell receptor beta chain was carried out in a study of shared clonotypes between healthy human individuals. As to this clone: This specimen includes other DNA sequences encoding the same CDR3.

Naivety among CD8 cells was defined by CD45RO negativity and positive CCR7 selection, thereby excluding terminally differentiated effector memory CD45RA+ cells. Germline V gives CDR1 SGDLS, CDR2 YYNGEE. CDR3 length equals 14 residues. V was cut by 0 bases and J by 6 bases, with 10 bases left in between. The assay was immunoSEQ multiplex PCR, and TCRdb's table has in-frame clones only and misses some. The table includes around 2.1 million clones, roughly 91% detected once. This sequence was found in a man younger than 35 in good health. Some clones in this sample may be carry-over from other donors' samples. The rearrangement uses TRBV9 and TRBJ1-5; D is ambiguous. Material for sequencing was naive CD8+ T cells from PBMCs. The CDR3 sequence is CASSVGGLGQPQHF. The CDR3 DNA sequence: TGTGCCAGCAGCGTAGGGGGTTTGGGTCAGCCCCAGCATTTT.